Listed below are T cell receptor beta chains from one sample, sequenced in a study of blood T cell repertoires in COVID-19. Sequencing was performed with immunoSEQ multiplex PCR; in TCRdb, only in-frame clones are kept and a portion is missing. Of approximately 460,000 clones listed, roughly 89% are singletons. The sample consisted of peripheral blood. Source of these receptors: a man between 18 and 35 years old with COVID-19, enrolled during active disease. Both conserved end residues are part of each CDR3. A D gene is named only where the DNA matches it firmly.

v_call,d_call,j_call,cdr3_nt,cdr3_aa
TRBV14,NA,TRBJ1-5,TGTGCCAGCAGCCAGCTAGGGGGGGTCGAAAACAATAGCAATCAGCCCCAGCATTTT,CASSQLGGVENNSNQPQHF
TRBV19,TRBD1,TRBJ2-7,TGTGCCAGTAGTATAGGTCAGGGGGCGAAAGGCTACGAGCAGTACTTC,CASSIGQGAKGYEQYF
TRBV5-4,TRBD1,TRBJ1-5,TGTGCCACCTCCACAGGGGGTGGCAATCAGCCCCAGCATTTT,CATSTGGGNQPQHF
TRBV7-9,TRBD1,TRBJ2-5,TGTGCCAGCAGCTTAGAGCAGGGGGCGAAGCAACTACAAGAGACCCAGTACTTC,CASSLEQGAKQLQETQYF
TRBV5-5,TRBD1,TRBJ1-6,TGTGCCAGCAGCTTGGAGGGACAGGGGAATTCACCCCTCCACTTT,CASSLEGQGNSPLHF
TRBV7-8,NA,TRBJ1-4,TGTGCCAGCAGCTTAGGGCTGAATGAAAAACTGTTTTTT,CASSLGLNEKLFF
TRBV19,NA,TRBJ1-1,TGTGCCAGTAGTTTCGACAGGAACACTGAAGCTTTCTTT,CASSFDRNTEAFF
TRBV4-2,TRBD2,TRBJ2-1,TGTGCCAGCAGAGGGTTGGCTAGCGGGAGTGATGAGCAGTTCTTC,CASRGLASGSDEQFF
TRBV11-2,TRBD2,TRBJ2-2,TGTGCCAGCAGCTCGTTCCTAAAGCGGGAGTCGGGCGGGGAGCTGTTTTTT,CASSSFLKRESGGELFF
TRBV5-1,TRBD1,TRBJ1-4,TGCGCCAGCAGCCGCGGACAGGTCCTAAGTGGGGAAAAACTGTTTTTT,CASSRGQVLSGEKLFF
TRBV7-2,TRBD2,TRBJ2-3,TGTGCCAGCAGCTTATCGGGCGGGGAGGGAAATACGCAGTATTTT,CASSLSGGEGNTQYF
TRBV30,NA,TRBJ1-3,TGTGCCTGGGAAACAGGTGTCGGCTCTGGAAACACCATATATTTT,CAWETGVGSGNTIYF
TRBV7-9,TRBD1,TRBJ2-4,TGTGCCAGCAGCGAAAAGAGGCCGGGACAGGAAAACATTCAGTACTTC,CASSEKRPGQENIQYF
TRBV5-4,TRBD1,TRBJ1-2,TGTGCCAGCACCCACCGGGACAGGGGCTATGGCTACACCTTC,CASTHRDRGYGYTF